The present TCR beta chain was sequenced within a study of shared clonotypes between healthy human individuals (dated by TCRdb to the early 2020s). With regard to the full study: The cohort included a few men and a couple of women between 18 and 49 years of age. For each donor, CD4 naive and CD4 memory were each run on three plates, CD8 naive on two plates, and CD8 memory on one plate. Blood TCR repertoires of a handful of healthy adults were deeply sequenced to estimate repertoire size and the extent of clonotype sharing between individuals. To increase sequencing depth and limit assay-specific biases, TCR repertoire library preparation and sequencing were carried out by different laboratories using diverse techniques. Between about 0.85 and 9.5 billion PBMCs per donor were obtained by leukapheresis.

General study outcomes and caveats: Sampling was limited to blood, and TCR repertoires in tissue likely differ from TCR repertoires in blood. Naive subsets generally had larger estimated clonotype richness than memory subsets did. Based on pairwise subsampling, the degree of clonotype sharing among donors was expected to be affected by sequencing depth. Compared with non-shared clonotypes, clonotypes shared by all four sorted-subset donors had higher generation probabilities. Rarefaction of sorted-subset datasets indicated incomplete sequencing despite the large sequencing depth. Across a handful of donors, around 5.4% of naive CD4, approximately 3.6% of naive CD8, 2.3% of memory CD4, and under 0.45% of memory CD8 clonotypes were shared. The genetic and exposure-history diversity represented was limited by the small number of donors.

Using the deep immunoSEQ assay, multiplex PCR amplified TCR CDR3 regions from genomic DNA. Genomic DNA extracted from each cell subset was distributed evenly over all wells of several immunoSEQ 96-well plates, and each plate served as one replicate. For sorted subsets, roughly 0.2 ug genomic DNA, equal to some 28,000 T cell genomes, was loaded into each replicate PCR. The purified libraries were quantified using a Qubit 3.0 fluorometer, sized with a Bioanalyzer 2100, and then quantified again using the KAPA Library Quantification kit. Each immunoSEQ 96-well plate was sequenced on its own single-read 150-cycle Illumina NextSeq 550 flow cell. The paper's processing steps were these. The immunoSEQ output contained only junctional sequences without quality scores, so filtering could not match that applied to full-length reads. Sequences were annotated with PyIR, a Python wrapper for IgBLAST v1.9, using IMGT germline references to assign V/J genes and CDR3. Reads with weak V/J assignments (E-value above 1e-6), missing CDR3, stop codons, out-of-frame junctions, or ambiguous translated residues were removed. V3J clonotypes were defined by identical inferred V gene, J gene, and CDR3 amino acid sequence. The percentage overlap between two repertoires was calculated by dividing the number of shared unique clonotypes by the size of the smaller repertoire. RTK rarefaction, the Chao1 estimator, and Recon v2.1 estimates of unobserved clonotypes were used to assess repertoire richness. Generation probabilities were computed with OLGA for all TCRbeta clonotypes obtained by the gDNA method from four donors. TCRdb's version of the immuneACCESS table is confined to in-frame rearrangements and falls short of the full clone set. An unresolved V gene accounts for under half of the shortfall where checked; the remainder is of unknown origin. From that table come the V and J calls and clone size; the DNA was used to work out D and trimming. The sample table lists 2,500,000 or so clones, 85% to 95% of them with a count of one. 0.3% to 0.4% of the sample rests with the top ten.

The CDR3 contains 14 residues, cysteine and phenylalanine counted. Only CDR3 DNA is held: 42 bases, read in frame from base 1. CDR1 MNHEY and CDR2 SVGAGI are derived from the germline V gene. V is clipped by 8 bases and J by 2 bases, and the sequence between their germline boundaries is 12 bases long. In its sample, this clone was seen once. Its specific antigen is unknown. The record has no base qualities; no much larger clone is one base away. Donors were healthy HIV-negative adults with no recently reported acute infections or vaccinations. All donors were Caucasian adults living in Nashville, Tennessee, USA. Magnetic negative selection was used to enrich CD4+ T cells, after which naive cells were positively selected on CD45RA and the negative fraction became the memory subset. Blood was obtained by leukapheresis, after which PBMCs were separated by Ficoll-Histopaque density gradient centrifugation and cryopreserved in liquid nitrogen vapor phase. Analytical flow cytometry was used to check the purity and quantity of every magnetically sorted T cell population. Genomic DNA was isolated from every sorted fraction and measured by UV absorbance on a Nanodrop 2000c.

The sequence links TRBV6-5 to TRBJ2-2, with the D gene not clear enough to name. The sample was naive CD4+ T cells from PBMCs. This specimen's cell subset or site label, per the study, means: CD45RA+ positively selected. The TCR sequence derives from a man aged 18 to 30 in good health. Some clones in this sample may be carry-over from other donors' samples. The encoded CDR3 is CASSRVDNTGELFF. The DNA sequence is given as TGTGCCAGCTCCCGGGTAGACAACACCGGGGAGCTGTTTTTT.